These T cell receptor beta chains were read from a single sample in a study of human T cells and chemical hapten exposure. MiXCR, run by TCRdb on the RACE reads, gives a single entry per CDR3 protein. The sample has some 27,000 distinct CDR3 sequences, approximately 10% seen once. Here the sequenced sample was whole blood, taken in connection with sensitization to the hapten diphenylcyclopropenone (DPC). These receptors were collected from a man aged 30 to 45 with alopecia areata. Some clones in this sample may be carry-over from other donors' samples. CDR3s include the opening cysteine and the closing phenylalanine or tryptophan. D genes are given only for firm matches. Some rows have no size entry. The others give once, few or many, or a class for an expanded clone.

TRBV12-3/TRBV12-4,.,TRBJ2-1,.,CASSYSITYNEQFF,TGTGCCAGCAGCTACAGTATAACCTACAATGAGCAGTTCTTC
TRBV27,.,TRBJ1-2,TRBD1,CASSFPTGGVTYGYTF,TGTGCCAGCAGTTTTCCGACAGGGGGCGTTACCTATGGCTACACCTTC
TRBV14,many,TRBJ2-5,.,CASSQATQETQYF,TGTGCCAGCAGCCAAGCCACCCAAGAGACCCAGTACTTC
TRBV7-9,.,TRBJ2-7,TRBD2,CASSLAGPGLAGVKQYF,TGTGCCAGCAGCTTAGCGGGCCCGGGACTAGCGGGAGTGAAGCAGTACTTC
TRBV10-1,many,TRBJ2-3,.,CASSDNSGTSTDTQYF,TGCGCCAGCAGCGACAATAGCGGAACTAGCACAGATACGCAGTATTTT
TRBV20-1,few,TRBJ2-5,.,CSARDTGRGQTQYF,TGCAGTGCTAGAGATACGGGGCGGGGACAGACCCAGTACTTC
TRBV7-6,many,TRBJ2-3,.,CASSLEPGIGRNTDTQYF,TGTGCCAGCAGCTTGGAACCAGGGATAGGACGGAACACAGATACGCAGTATTTT
TRBV29-1,many,TRBJ1-1,.,CSVEETENTEAFF,TGCAGCGTTGAGGAGACAGAGAACACTGAAGCTTTCTTT
TRBV29-1,.,TRBJ2-3,.,CSVEDDGGITDTQYF,TGCAGCGTTGAAGATGACGGTGGAATCACAGATACGCAGTATTTT
TRBV19,few,TRBJ1-2,.,CASSKRRTSNYGYTF,TGTGCCAGTAGTAAGCGCAGGACGAGTAACTATGGCTACACCTTC
TRBV11-2,.,TRBJ2-4,TRBD1,CASSLGGSAKNIQYF,TGTGCCAGCAGCCTAGGGGGCTCAGCCAAAAACATTCAGTACTTC
TRBV7-2,.,TRBJ2-3,.,CASSFGVSTDTQYF,TGTGCCAGCAGCTTTGGGGTTAGCACAGATACGCAGTATTTT
TRBV11-3,many,TRBJ2-1,.,CASSRQTGGPYNEQFF,TGTGCCAGCAGCCGCCAAACCGGGGGGCCTTACAATGAGCAGTTCTTC
TRBV7-2,many,TRBJ2-5,.,CASSLNSEETQYF,TGTGCCAGCAGCTTAAACAGCGAAGAGACCCAGTACTTC
TRBV24-1,many,TRBJ2-3,TRBD1,CATTPTGSTDTQYF,TGTGCCACCACCCCGACAGGGAGCACAGATACGCAGTATTTT
TRBV7-2,many,TRBJ1-2,TRBD1,CASSPGTGGSGYTF,TGTGCCAGCAGCCCAGGGACAGGCGGCAGTGGCTACACCTTC
TRBV5-1,.,TRBJ2-3,TRBD1,CASSSQGASHTDTQYF,TGCGCCAGCAGTTCCCAGGGGGCAAGCCACACAGATACGCAGTATTTT
TRBV5-6,medium-sized,TRBJ2-5,.,CASSPLARETQYF,TGTGCCAGCAGCCCTCTAGCTCGGGAGACCCAGTACTTC
TRBV24-1,many,TRBJ2-2,.,CATSTGGNSGRTGELFF,TGTGCCACCAGTACGGGCGGAAACAGCGGGCGTACCGGGGAGCTGTTTTTT
TRBV30,.,TRBJ2-7,.,CARSSTGNEQYF,TGTGCCCGGAGCTCCACAGGGAACGAGCAGTACTTC
TRBV24-1,.,TRBJ2-3,.,CATSDPGRTDTQYF,TGTGCCACCAGTGACCCAGGACGCACAGATACGCAGTATTTT
TRBV20-1,many,TRBJ1-5,TRBD1,CSAREGAGNQPQHF,TGCAGTGCCAGAGAGGGGGCTGGCAATCAGCCCCAGCATTTT
TRBV28,medium-sized,TRBJ2-3,.,CASSFLETDTQYF,TGTGCCAGCAGTTTTCTAGAAACAGATACGCAGTATTTT
TRBV5-1,.,TRBJ2-7,TRBD2,CASSRGLPPYEQYF,TGCGCCAGCAGCCGGGGACTACCTCCCTACGAGCAGTACTTC
TRBV12-3/TRBV12-4,few,TRBJ1-6,TRBD1,CASSTRTGDSPLHF,TGTGCCAGCAGTACCCGGACAGGGGATTCACCCCTCCACTTT
TRBV29-1,.,TRBJ2-2,.,CSVSPQLLTGELFF,TGCAGCGTGAGCCCCCAGTTGCTTACCGGGGAGCTGTTTTTT
TRBV29-1,many,TRBJ2-6,TRBD1,CSVEGDRAAGANVLTF,TGCAGCGTTGAAGGGGACAGGGCGGCGGGGGCCAACGTCCTGACTTTC
TRBV20-1,medium-sized,TRBJ2-2,.,CSARENTGELFF,TGCAGTGCTAGGGAGAACACCGGGGAGCTGTTTTTT
TRBV20-1,.,TRBJ2-7,TRBD1,CSATTGDSSYEQYF,TGCAGTGCTACGACAGGGGACTCCTCCTACGAGCAGTACTTC
TRBV12-3/TRBV12-4,few,TRBJ1-1,.,CASTTRPGMGEAFF,TGTGCCAGCACCACCAGACCCGGGATGGGTGAAGCTTTCTTT
TRBV24-1,few,TRBJ1-1,.,CATSLGSQAFF,TGTGCCACCAGTCTCGGAAGCCAAGCTTTCTTT
TRBV4-3,many,TRBJ1-5,.,CASSQDRSNQPQHF,TGCGCCAGCAGCCAAGATCGGTCAAATCAGCCCCAGCATTTT
TRBV2,few,TRBJ2-5,.,CASNRDFLIETQYF,TGTGCCAGCAACCGGGACTTCCTCATCGAGACCCAGTACTTC
TRBV11-2,few,TRBJ2-3,TRBD2,CASSPGLAGGRNTQYF,TGTGCCAGCAGCCCGGGACTAGCGGGAGGTCGAAATACGCAGTATTTT
TRBV20-1,few,TRBJ2-3,TRBD2,CSAKKREGVTDTQYF,TGCAGTGCTAAAAAGCGGGAGGGGGTCACAGATACGCAGTATTTT
TRBV6-2/TRBV6-3,.,TRBJ1-1,TRBD1,CVSSTGQGNTEAFF,TGTGTCAGCAGCACGGGACAGGGTAACACTGAAGCTTTCTTT
TRBV30,few,TRBJ1-5,.,CAWSVSGDQPQHF,TGTGCCTGGAGTGTATCGGGGGATCAGCCCCAGCATTTT
TRBV11-2,many,TRBJ2-3,.,CASSLRQGSNTQYF,TGTGCCAGCAGCTTACGGCAGGGGTCAAATACGCAGTATTTT
TRBV12-3/TRBV12-4,many,TRBJ2-3,TRBD2,CASRLAGYFTDTQYF,TGTGCCAGCAGGCTAGCGGGGTACTTCACAGATACGCAGTATTTT
TRBV2,many,TRBJ2-7,.,CASKVTGEQYF,TGTGCCAGTAAAGTCACAGGGGAGCAGTACTTC